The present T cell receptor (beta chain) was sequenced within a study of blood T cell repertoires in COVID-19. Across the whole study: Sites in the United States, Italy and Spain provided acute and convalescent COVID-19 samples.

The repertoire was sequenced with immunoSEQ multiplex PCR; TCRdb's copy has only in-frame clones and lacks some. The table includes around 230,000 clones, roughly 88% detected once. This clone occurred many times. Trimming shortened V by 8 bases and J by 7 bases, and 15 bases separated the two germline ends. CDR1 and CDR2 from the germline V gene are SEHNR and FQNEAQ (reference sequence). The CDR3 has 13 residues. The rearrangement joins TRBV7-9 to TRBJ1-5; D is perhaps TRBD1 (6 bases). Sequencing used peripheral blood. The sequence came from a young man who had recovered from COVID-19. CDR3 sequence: CASAGGAGQPQHF. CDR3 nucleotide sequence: TGTGCCAGCGCGGGGGGCGCGGGACAGCCCCAGCATTTT.